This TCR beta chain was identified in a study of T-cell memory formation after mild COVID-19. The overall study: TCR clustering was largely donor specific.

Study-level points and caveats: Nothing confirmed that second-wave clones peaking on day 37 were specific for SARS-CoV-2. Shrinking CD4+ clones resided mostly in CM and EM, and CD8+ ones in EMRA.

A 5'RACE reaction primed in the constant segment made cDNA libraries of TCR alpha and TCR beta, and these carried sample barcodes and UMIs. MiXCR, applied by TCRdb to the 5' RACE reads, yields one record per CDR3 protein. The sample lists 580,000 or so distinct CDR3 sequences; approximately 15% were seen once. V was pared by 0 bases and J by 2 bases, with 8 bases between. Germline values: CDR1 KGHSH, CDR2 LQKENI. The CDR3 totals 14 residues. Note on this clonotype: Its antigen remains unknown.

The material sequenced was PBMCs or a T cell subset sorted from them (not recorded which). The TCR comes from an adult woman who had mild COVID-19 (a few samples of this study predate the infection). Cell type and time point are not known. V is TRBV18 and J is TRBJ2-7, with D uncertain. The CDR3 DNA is TGTGCCAGCTCACCACCGATACGGACCTACGAGCAGTACTTC. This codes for CASSPPIRTYEQYF.